This T cell receptor beta chain derives from a study of T cell responses to AZD1222 COVID-19 vaccine. Germline V gene sequence: CDR1 SGHDT, CDR2 YYEEEE. The CDR3 contains 16 residues. Trimming took off 4 bases at V and 0 bases at J, with 11 bases between the two ends. Sequencing used immunoSEQ multiplex PCR; TCRdb keeps in-frame clones, though not all of them. The repertoire holds 100,000 to 110,000 clones, with approximately 90% as singletons. The sample was peripheral blood, taken on day 0 of AZD1222 vaccination. The TCR sequence derives from an adult in good health. This sequence joins TRBV5-6 and TRBJ2-6; no reliable D call. The CDR3 nucleotides are TGTGCCAGCAGCCCTCCCCTAACCTCTGGGGCCAACGTCCTGACTTTC. Translated, it gives CASSPPLTSGANVLTF.